The 9 T cell receptor beta chains below were found in one sample sequenced in a study of early stage breast cancer tumors. The protocol was immunoSEQ multiplex PCR, while the TCRdb copy is restricted to in-frame clones and leaves out a portion. The sample contains 60,000 to 80,000 clones, roughly 80% of which appear only once. The sequenced sample was blood. The receptors originated from a person aged 55 to 70 with breast cancer.

V gene TRBV30 combines with J gene TRBJ1-5, with TRBD1 as a possible D gene (6 bases). The V end lost 0 bases, the J end lost 7 bases, and 7 bases lay between the germline ends. The germline V gene encodes CDR1 GTSNPN and CDR2 SVGIG (reference sequence). The CDR3 loop spans 12 amino acids. CDR3 bases: TGTGCCTGGAGTGTAGGGGGGCAGCCCCAGCATTTT. Protein sequence: CAWSVGGQPQHF. The whole variable domain, filled in from reference TRBV30 and TRBJ1-5, reads SQTIHQWPATLVQPVGSPLSLECTVEGTSNPNLYWYRQAAGRGLQLLFYSVGIGQISSEVPQNLSASRPQDRQFILSSKKLLLSDSGFYLCAWSVGGQPQHFGDGTRLSIL.

This sequence joins TRBV28 and TRBJ1-1, with D perhaps TRBD1 (6 bases). V was trimmed by 5 bases and J by 4 bases, leaving 17 bases between them. Germline V gene data show CDR1 as MDHEN and CDR2 as SYDVKM. The CDR3 runs 15 residues. The CDR3 nucleotides read TGTGCCAGCAGTCCAACGCCCTCACAGGGCACTGAAGCTTTCTTT. This sequence encodes CASSPTPSQGTEAFF.

This clone was detected only a few times. The chain carries TRBV6-1 and TRBJ2-1, with unresolved D. Germline lookup yields CDR1 MNHNS and CDR2 SASEGT. The ends were cut back, 8 bases at V and 3 bases at J, with 2 bases in the middle. This CDR3 spans 10 amino acids. CDR3 bases: TGTGCCAGCGGCTACAATGAGCAGTTCTTC. Translating gives CASGYNEQFF.

The chain is built from TRBV2 and TRBJ2-3; a possible D gene is TRBD2 (6 bases). V was clipped by 4 bases and J by 5 bases, with 19 bases between them. Germline V CDR1 and CDR2: SNHLY, FYNNEI. The CDR3 is made up of 16 amino acids. CDR3 sequence reads: CASSGNSPGRGDTQYF. CDR3 DNA: TGTGCCAGCAGTGGAAACTCCCCTGGGCGGGGAGATACGCAGTATTTT. Together with reference TRBV2 and TRBJ2-3, the CDR3 gives the full variable domain: EPEVTQTPSHQVTQMGQEVILRCVPISNHLYFYWYRQILGQKVEFLVSFYNNEISEKSEIFDDQFSVERPDGSNFTLKIRSTKLEDSAMYFCASSGNSPGRGDTQYFGPGTRLTVL.

This rearrangement joins TRBV7-9 to TRBJ1-1; D remains ambiguous. Germline CDR1 is SEHNR and CDR2 is FQNEAQ (reference sequence). V lost 8 bases and J lost 8, with 9 bases in between. The CDR3 is 10 amino acids. CDR3 residues: CASSGGEAFF. The CDR3 region has the DNA TGTGCCAGCTCGGGAGGCGAAGCTTTCTTT.

This sequence joins TRBV6-5 and TRBJ1-6, with unresolved D. Trimming took 5 bases from V and 9 from J, leaving 17 bases between them. In germline, CDR1 is MNHEY, CDR2 SVGAGI. The CDR3 loop spans 15 amino acids. As DNA, the CDR3 is TGTGCCAGCAGTCCTGGGTCCGTGAGCGGTTCACCCCTCCACTTT. This sequence encodes CASSPGSVSGSPLHF.

This clone was counted a few times. The rearrangement links TRBV6-5 to TRBJ1-1; D is unresolved. Per the germline V gene, CDR1 is MNHEY and CDR2 is SVGAGI. The CDR3 sequence is 14 residues long. Trimming cost V 5 bases and J 0 bases, with 10 bases left between them. Written as DNA, the CDR3 is TGTGCCAGCAGTGAGGTTGGGTTGAACACTGAAGCTTTCTTT. Its translation: CASSEVGLNTEAFF.

This sequence joins TRBV7-2 and TRBJ1-1, with D perhaps matching TRBD1 (6 bases). V was shortened by 1 base and J by 1 base, with 10 bases between the two germline ends. This CDR3 region has 15 residues. Per germline, CDR1 SGHTA and CDR2 FQGNSA. CDR3 loop: CASSLDTGTNTEAFF. The DNA of the CDR3 is TGTGCCAGCAGCTTAGATACAGGGACGAACACTGAAGCTTTCTTT.

V and J are TRBV4-1 and TRBJ2-6; D unresolved. Germline values: CDR1 MGHRA, CDR2 YSYEKL. V shed 3 bases and J shed 4 bases, with 7 bases lying between them. The CDR3 runs to 14 residues. DNA of the CDR3: TGCGCCAGCAGCCACCCTTCCGGGGCCAACGTCCTGACTTTC. Its protein product is CASSHPSGANVLTF.